The 23 T cell receptor beta chains listed next were all sequenced from one sample in a study of blood T cell repertoires in COVID-19. TCRdb's copy holds only in-frame clones and misses some; the assay was immunoSEQ multiplex PCR. The sample records 150,000 to 200,000 clones, around 85% being singletons. The sequencing sample was made of peripheral blood. These receptors came from a woman aged 60-75 years with acute or convalescent COVID-19.

The rearrangement links TRBV14 to TRBJ1-2; possible D gene TRBD1, 5 bases. Trimming cost V 4 bases and J 7 bases, with 16 bases left between them. Germline V gives CDR1 SGHDN, CDR2 FVKESK. This CDR3 contains 14 residues. CDR3 loop: CASSPSAGTGGYTF. CDR3 DNA: TGTGCCAGCAGCCCCTCGGCGGGGACGGGTGGCTACACCTTC.

The chain is built from TRBV6-6 and TRBJ1-2; tentative D call: TRBD1 (5 bases). The V gene's germline CDR1 is MNHNY and CDR2 SVGAGI (reference sequence). This CDR3 spans 14 amino acids. Trimming left V 5 bases short and J 4 bases short, with 14 bases between. The CDR3 nucleotides read TGTGCCAGCAGTCCCGGCGACAGCGTCTATGGCTACACCTTC. This gives the protein CASSPGDSVYGYTF.

This clone has only one observation. The chain has TRBV5-1 and TRBJ2-5, with 7 bases lining up with TRBD1. J gave up 4 bases and V 2 bases, and 11 bases lay outside the gene matches. Germline V lookup: CDR1 SGHRS, CDR2 YFSETQ. The CDR3 runs to 16 residues. In DNA, the CDR3 is TGCGCCAGCAGCTTAGCCCTGACAGGGTGGGCAGAGACCCAGTACTTC. Translated: CASSLALTGWAETQYF.

The V call is TRBV27, the J call TRBJ1-5, with no clear D. The germline V gene encodes CDR1 MNHEY and CDR2 SMNVEV (reference sequence). V lost 6 bases, J lost 9 bases, and 12 bases lay in between. The CDR3 is made up of 12 amino acids. The CDR3, as DNA: TGTGCCAGCAGGGGAGGTTTAGGGCCCCAGCATTTT. As protein: CASRGGLGPQHF.

The chain employs TRBV5-1 and TRBJ1-3; no clear D gene. The V gene's germline CDR1 is SGHRS and CDR2 YFSETQ. CDR3 size: 14 residues. V was shortened by 4 bases and J by 3 bases, with 11 bases between the two germline ends. Written as DNA, the CDR3 is TGCGCCAGCAGCCCGGGCGGGATTGGAAACACCATATATTTT. Protein: CASSPGGIGNTIYF.

On this clone: This sample also contains other DNA sequences that code for the same CDR3. The chain is built from TRBV24-1 and TRBJ2-1, with 14 nucleotides matching TRBD2. Germline V gene sequence: CDR1 KGHDR, CDR2 SFDVKD. V was clipped by 3 bases and J by 9 bases; unmatched bases: 6. The CDR3 spans 16 residues. The CDR3 is CATSDPGLAGVSEQFF. In DNA form, the CDR3 reads TGTGCCACCAGTGATCCGGGACTAGCGGGAGTATCTGAGCAGTTCTTC.

The genes are TRBV2 and TRBJ1-4; 7 positions match TRBD1. CDR1 is SNHLY, CDR2 FYNNEI, per germline. The CDR3 loop spans 13 amino acids. Losses at the gene ends were 7 bases for V and 7 bases for J; bases not matched to a gene: 6. The CDR3 region is CASKGQGGEKLFF. CDR3 in DNA: TGTGCCAGCAAGGGGCAGGGGGGTGAAAAACTGTTTTTT.

The chain joins TRBV13 to TRBJ2-1, with 12 positions matching TRBD2. Germline CDR1 and CDR2: PRHDT and FYEKMQ (reference sequence). V was clipped by 4 bases and J by 0 bases; unmatched bases: 10. The CDR3 covers 19 residues. The CDR3 here is CASSSLLAGGPSSYNEQFF. The CDR3 DNA reads TGTGCCAGCAGCTCCTTGCTAGCGGGAGGGCCGAGCTCCTACAATGAGCAGTTCTTC.

The gene calls are TRBV19 and TRBJ2-5, with 8 bases aligning to TRBD2. Germline values: CDR1 LNHDA, CDR2 SQIVND (reference sequence). The ends lost 3 bases at V and 1 base at J; junction bases unmatched: 4. The CDR3 is made up of 15 amino acids. CDR3 bases: TGTGCCAGTAGTATCGGGGGGGCCTTCCAAGAGACCCAGTACTTC. Translation: CASSIGGAFQETQYF.

The V call is TRBV19, the J call TRBJ2-7; possible D gene TRBD1, 6 bases. The V and J ends lost 9 bases and 0 bases respectively, with 9 bases between them. Germline V CDR1 and CDR2: LNHDA, SQIVND (reference sequence). CDR3 length: 12 amino acids. Here the CDR3 reads CASGQTSYEQYF. The CDR3 nucleotides are TGTGCCAGCGGACAGACCTCCTACGAGCAGTACTTC.

V and J are TRBV6-5 and TRBJ2-5; 9 bases map to TRBD1. The CDR3 runs to 14 residues. With 7 bases clipped from V and 5 bases from J, the junction kept 8 bases outside the gene matches. CDR1 and CDR2 (germline): MNHEY, SVGAGI. The CDR3: CASIDRGRTETQYF. The DNA of the CDR3 is TGTGCCAGCATCGACAGGGGGAGGACGGAGACCCAGTACTTC.

This clone came up once. The genes are TRBV7-9 and TRBJ1-1, with TRBD1 matching 7 bases. The V gene's germline CDR1 is SEHNR and CDR2 FQNEAQ (reference sequence). The ends lost 5 bases at V and 5 bases at J; junction bases unmatched: 8. The CDR3 extends over 14 amino acids. CDR3: CASSTLTGWTEAFF. The DNA for the CDR3 is TGTGCCAGCAGCACCTTGACAGGGTGGACTGAAGCTTTCTTT.

The chain combines TRBV18 with TRBJ2-1, with D perhaps matching TRBD1 (6 bases). Germline V CDR1 and CDR2: KGHSH, LQKENI. The CDR3 is 13 amino acids. V lost 1 base and J lost 9, with 10 bases in between. CDR3 residues: CASSPRQGSEQFF. CDR3 in DNA: TGTGCCAGCTCACCACGGCAGGGGAGTGAGCAGTTCTTC.

The chain combines TRBV18 with TRBJ1-1; D not resolved. Germline CDR1 KGHSH, CDR2 LQKENI. V lost 6 bases, J lost 4 bases, and 9 bases lay in between. The CDR3 extends over 12 amino acids. CDR3 region: CASSLNPTEAFF. The CDR3 nucleotides read TGTGCCAGCTCCCTAAACCCCACTGAAGCTTTCTTT.

The chain couples TRBV28 to TRBJ2-5, with 9 bases that match TRBD2. The germline V gene encodes CDR1 MDHEN and CDR2 SYDVKM. V lost 4 bases to trimming and J lost 5 bases; unmatched junction nucleotides: 2. The CDR3 contains 13 residues. In DNA form, the CDR3 reads TGTGCCAGCAGTTGGACTAGCGTGGAGACCCAGTACTTC. It is translated as CASSWTSVETQYF. Filled out from reference TRBV28 and TRBJ2-5, the complete variable domain reads DVKVTQSSRYLVKRTGEKVFLECVQDMDHENMFWYRQDPGLGLRLIYFSYDVKMKEKGDIPEGYSVSREKKERFSLILESASTNQTSMYLCASSWTSVETQYFGPGTRLLVL.

V gene TRBV6-5 combines with J gene TRBJ1-4, with D unresolved. V gave up 6 bases and J gave up 3 bases, with 8 bases separating them. In germline, CDR1 is MNHEY, CDR2 SVGAGI. The CDR3 consists of 13 residues. The CDR3 region has the DNA TGTGCCAGCAGCCCCCTGTCTAATGAAAAACTGTTTTTT. This sequence encodes CASSPLSNEKLFF.

Remarks on this clone: One junction end does not reproduce the germline sequence, and a read error may be involved. This chain connects TRBV12-3 or TRBV12-4 to TRBJ1-1, with TRBD1 as a possible D gene (5 bases). CDR3 size: 13 residues. CDR3 residues: CTSSLGANTEAFF. For the CDR3, the DNA is TGTACCAGCAGTTTAGGGGCCAACACTGAAGCTTTCTTT.

The chain employs TRBV9 and TRBJ2-1; 9 positions agree with TRBD2. CDR1 is SGDLS and CDR2 is YYNGEE in the germline V gene. V trimming: 3 bases; J trimming: 2 bases; junction bases outside the gene matches: 3. CDR3 length equals 15 residues. In nucleotides, the CDR3 is TGTGCCAGCAGCGGTAGCGGGAGAACCTACAATGAGCAGTTCTTC. The encoded protein is CASSGSGRTYNEQFF.

The V call is TRBV29-1, the J call TRBJ2-2; D is undetermined. The CDR3 is made up of 13 amino acids. Per the germline V gene, CDR1 is SQVTM and CDR2 is ANQGSEA. Trimming pared 4 bases from V and 0 bases from J, leaving 6 bases between. CDR3 in amino acids: CSVGTANTGELFF. The CDR3 nucleotides read TGCAGCGTTGGTACGGCGAACACCGGGGAGCTGTTTTTT.

The chain is built from TRBV28 and TRBJ2-2, with no clear D. The V end lost 1 base, the J end lost 3 bases, and 6 bases lay between the germline ends. Germline V lookup: CDR1 MDHEN, CDR2 SYDVKM. This CDR3 is built from 14 residues. Here the CDR3 DNA reads TGTGCCAGCAGTTTATCGGTCTACACCGGGGAGCTGTTTTTT. It is translated as CASSLSVYTGELFF.

The gene calls are TRBV7-8 and TRBJ2-1, with a tentative D call TRBD1 (5 bases). V lost 5 bases, J lost 7 bases, and 18 bases lay in between. The CDR3 runs 15 residues. Germline V gives CDR1 SGHVS, CDR2 FQNEAQ. The chain's CDR3 is CASSHPGREGNEQFF. CDR3 DNA: TGTGCCAGCAGCCATCCAGGCAGGGAAGGAAATGAGCAGTTCTTC.

The chain couples TRBV6-5 to TRBJ2-5; a possible D gene is TRBD1 (6 bases). Per germline, CDR1 MNHEY and CDR2 SVGAGI. This CDR3 comprises 12 residues. V was clipped by 5 bases and J by 4 bases, with 8 bases between them. CDR3 nucleotides: TGTGCCAGCAGTCCGACAGGAGAGACCCAGTACTTC. Protein product: CASSPTGETQYF.

This clone appeared a single time. The CDR3 DNA sequence: TGTGCCAGCAGGGGGACAGTCCTCTCTGGAAACACCATATATTTT. This codes for CASRGTVLSGNTIYF. The rearrangement links TRBV25-1 to TRBJ1-3, with 7 bases lining up with TRBD1. The germline gives CDR1 MGHDK, CDR2 SYGVNS. This CDR3 comprises 15 residues. After removal of 6 bases from V and 0 bases from J, the junction contained 5 bases not matched to a gene.